The 9 T cell receptor beta chains below all came from one sample that was sequenced in a study of cytomegalovirus exposure and HLA in healthy donors. Some clones are missing from TCRdb's copy, which holds only in-frame ones; the method was immunoSEQ multiplex PCR. The sample has tens of thousands of clones, roughly 94% seen once. The sequenced material came from PBMCs. The receptors come from a woman aged 18 to 35 in good health and CMV-seropositive.

The V gene is TRBV6-5, the J gene TRBJ2-2; D is unresolved. V was trimmed by 2 bases and J by 6 bases, leaving 10 bases between them. This CDR3 comprises 14 residues. Germline V gene data show CDR1 as MNHEY and CDR2 as SVGAGI. The CDR3 coding sequence is TGTGCCAGCAGTTACCAATTGCAGGCCGGGGAGCTGTTTTTT. Its protein product is CASSYQLQAGELFF.

The V gene is TRBV7-9, the J gene TRBJ2-3, with 10 bases matching TRBD2. Per germline, CDR1 SEHNR and CDR2 FQNEAQ (reference sequence). V was pared by 2 bases and J by 2 bases, with 13 bases of the junction left unmatched. CDR3 length equals 19 residues. CDR3 coding DNA: TGTGCCAGCAGCTTACCAGGACTAGCGGAGCATCTCCCCACAGATACGCAGTATTTT. Protein sequence: CASSLPGLAEHLPTDTQYF.

The gene calls are TRBV7-3 and TRBJ2-2, with 9 bases lining up with TRBD1. V lost 4 bases and J lost 2; bases outside the gene matches: 2. The CDR3 is 15 residues long. CDR1 and CDR2 (germline): SGHTA, FQGTGA. This CDR3 reads CASSSDRGNTGELFF. The CDR3 DNA reads as TGTGCCAGCAGCTCGGACAGGGGAAACACCGGGGAGCTGTTTTTT.

This chain links TRBV5-6 with TRBJ1-4; maybe TRBD1 (6 bases). V shed 4 bases and J shed 8 bases, with 12 bases lying between them. The CDR3 loop spans 13 amino acids. Germline V gene sequence: CDR1 SGHDT, CDR2 YYEEEE. As DNA, the CDR3 is TGTGCCAGCAGCCCCCGGGGGGGCGAAAAACTGTTTTTT. This gives the protein CASSPRGGEKLFF.

This chain uses TRBV5-6 with TRBJ2-2, with a weak D call TRBD1 (5 bases). Per the germline V gene, CDR1 is SGHDT and CDR2 is YYEEEE. The CDR3 is 16 residues long. V was clipped by 1 base and J by 6 bases, with 16 bases between them. CDR3 sequence reads: CASSLIARERAGELFF. CDR3 nucleotide sequence: TGTGCCAGCAGCTTGATTGCCAGGGAAAGGGCCGGGGAGCTGTTTTTT.

J is TRBJ2-1 and V is TRBV10-3; TRBD2 aligns across 9 bases. CDR1 is ENHRY, CDR2 SYGVKD, per germline. V lost 7 bases and J lost 2; bases outside the gene matches: 6. The CDR3 loop spans 15 amino acids. The chain's CDR3 is CAITPAGGTYNEQFF. CDR3 nucleotides: TGTGCCATCACCCCAGCGGGGGGAACCTACAATGAGCAGTTCTTC.

This clone is a singleton in its sample. The V call is TRBV27, the J call TRBJ2-3; 10 bases agree with TRBD1. V shed 8 bases, J shed 1 base, and the junction held 6 bases outside the gene matches. The CDR3 spans 15 residues. CDR1 and CDR2 (germline): MNHEY, SMNVEV (reference sequence). CDR3 bases: TGTGCCAGCGGGAGACAGGGGGCTGGCACAGATACGCAGTATTTT. Its translation is CASGRQGAGTDTQYF.

The V and J genes are TRBV2 and TRBJ2-5; 9 bases match TRBD1. The V gene's germline CDR1 is SNHLY and CDR2 FYNNEI. V was clipped by 6 bases and J by 4 bases; unmatched bases: 6. The CDR3 length is 14 residues. The CDR3 is CASRDRGSRETQYF. The CDR3 nucleotides are TGTGCCAGCAGGGACAGGGGATCGCGAGAGACCCAGTACTTC.

This clone was recorded a few times. The rearrangement uses TRBV5-5 and TRBJ1-2, with D uncertain. CDR3 size: 12 residues. Germline V CDR1 and CDR2: SGHKS, YYEKEE (reference sequence). Trimming took off 3 bases at V and 4 bases at J, with 7 bases between the two ends. The CDR3: CASSYPTYGYTF. CDR3 in DNA: TGTGCCAGCAGCTACCCTACCTATGGCTACACCTTC. The variable domain in full, completed from reference TRBV5-5 and TRBJ1-2, reads DAGVTQSPTHLIKTRGQQVTLRCSPISGHKSVSWYQQVLGQGPQFIFQYYEKEERGRGNFPDRFSARQFPNYSSELNVNALLLGDSALYLCASSYPTYGYTFGSGTRLTVV.